This entry concerns a single T cell receptor beta chain. Its antigen is as yet unknown. With V trimmed by 2 bases and J by 3 bases, 12 bases remained unmatched. Per the germline V gene, CDR1 is SNHLY and CDR2 is FYNNEI. The CDR3 totals 17 residues. This entry belongs to a study of T cell responses to AZD1222 COVID-19 vaccine. General study points: Spike was spanned by vaccine-associated CD4 TCRs, which were dominant at 160-218 and 743-854. Repertoire samples came only from after the peak T cell response.

The assay was immunoSEQ multiplex PCR, and TCRdb's table has in-frame clones only and misses some. The sample yields 130,000 or so clones, about 94% seen once. This TCR came from an adult in good health. This specimen was peripheral blood, taken on day 0 of AZD1222 vaccination. The V gene is TRBV2, the J gene TRBJ1-1; TRBD1 aligns across 7 bases. Written as DNA, the CDR3 is TGTGCCAGCAGTGAACGAGGGGGCGTTGCCCCAGACACTGAAGCTTTCTTT. Its protein is CASSERGGVAPDTEAFF.